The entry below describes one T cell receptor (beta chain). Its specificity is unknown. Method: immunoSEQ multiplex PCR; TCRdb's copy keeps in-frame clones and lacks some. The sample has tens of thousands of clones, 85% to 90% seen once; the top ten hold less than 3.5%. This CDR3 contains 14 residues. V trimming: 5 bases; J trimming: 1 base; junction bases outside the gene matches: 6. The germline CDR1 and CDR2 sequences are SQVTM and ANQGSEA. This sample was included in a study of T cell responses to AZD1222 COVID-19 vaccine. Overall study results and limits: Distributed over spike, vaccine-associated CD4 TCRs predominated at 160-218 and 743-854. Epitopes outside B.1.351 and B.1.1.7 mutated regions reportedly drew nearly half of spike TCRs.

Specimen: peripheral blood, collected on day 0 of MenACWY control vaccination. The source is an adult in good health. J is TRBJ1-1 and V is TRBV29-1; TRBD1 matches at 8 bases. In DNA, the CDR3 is TGCAGCGTTCCGACAGGGGAGAAGAACACTGAAGCTTTCTTT. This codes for CSVPTGEKNTEAFF.